These 10 T cell receptor beta chains share one sample of origin, sequenced in a study of blood T cell repertoires in COVID-19. The data were produced by immunoSEQ multiplex PCR, yet TCRdb's version contains in-frame clones alone and is incomplete. The table lists roughly 170,000 clones, 80% to 90% of them singletons. The sequenced sample was peripheral blood. These receptors were obtained from a woman aged 45-59 years with COVID-19, enrolled during active disease.

V usage is TRBV15 and J usage is TRBJ2-1; TRBD2 is a possible D gene (6 bases). This CDR3 is 15 amino acids long. Germline V lookup: CDR1 LNHNV, CDR2 YYDKDF (reference sequence). V lost 5 bases to trimming and J lost 6 bases, with 17 bases between them. In DNA form, the CDR3 reads TGTGCCACCAGCGCGAGAGGTCCGGGGGTCAATGAGCAGTTCTTC. Amino acid sequence: CATSARGPGVNEQFF.

This clone came up a few times. The chain combines TRBV19 with TRBJ1-1; 11 nucleotides line up with TRBD1. CDR3 length: 15 residues. Per germline, CDR1 LNHDA and CDR2 SQIVND (reference sequence). V was clipped by 3 bases and J by 5 bases; unmatched bases: 5. CDR3 amino acids: CASSIRTGGLTEAFF. In nucleotides, the CDR3 is TGTGCCAGTAGTATCCGGACAGGGGGCCTTACTGAAGCTTTCTTT.

The gene calls are TRBV14 and TRBJ1-3; D not resolved. Germline values: CDR1 SGHDN, CDR2 FVKESK. The CDR3 has 14 amino acids. The V gene lost 7 bases and the J gene lost 0 bases, with 10 bases spanning the gap. CDR3 protein: CASMPVSSGNTIYF. The DNA of the CDR3 is TGTGCCAGCATGCCCGTGAGCTCTGGAAACACCATATATTTT.

This clone was recorded a few times. The chain uses TRBV21-1 and TRBJ2-7; the table's D call, TRBD1, was not checked against the DNA. TRBV21-1 is an annotated pseudogene. The CDR3 has 15 residues. CDR3 sequence reads: CASSMAGANSYEQYF. For the CDR3, the DNA is TGTGCCAGCAGCATGGCAGGGGCTAACTCCTACGAGCAGTACTTC.

This clone appeared once. The genes are TRBV2 and TRBJ2-7, with TRBD1 matching over 10 bases. This CDR3 comprises 13 residues. Germline loops: CDR1 SNHLY, CDR2 FYNNEI. Trimming took 7 bases from V and 5 from J; bases not matched to a gene: 5. DNA for the CDR3: TGTGCCAGCACCGGACAGGGGGGAGACGAGCAGTACTTC. This codes for CASTGQGGDEQYF.

This clone was seen a single time. The chain recombines TRBV10-2 with TRBJ1-3; TRBD1 matches at 7 bases. The V and J ends lost 0 bases and 2 bases, in that order; junction bases with no gene match: 7. The CDR3 runs to 17 residues. Germline-derived CDR1 and CDR2 are WSHSY and SAAADI. This chain's CDR3 is CASSESARGDTGNTIYF. CDR3 nucleotides: TGCGCCAGCAGTGAGTCGGCCAGGGGGGATACTGGAAACACCATATATTTT.

This chain links TRBV3-1 (or the pseudogene TRBV3-2) with TRBJ2-5; 12 bases map to TRBD1. The germline CDR1 and CDR2 sequences are LGHDT and YNNKEL (reference sequence). The CDR3 runs 13 residues. V gave up 1 base and J gave up 13 bases; unmatched junction bases: 4. Here the CDR3 reads CASSQAGQGAMYF. The CDR3 bases are TGTGCCAGCAGCCAAGCGGGACAGGGGGCCATGTACTTC.

V is TRBV29-1 and J is TRBJ1-1; 8 nucleotides agree with TRBD1. V gave up 8 bases and J gave up 3 bases; unmatched junction bases: 11. The CDR3 length is 14 residues. Looked up from germline, CDR1 is SQVTM and CDR2 is ANQGSEA. The CDR3 loop is CSTTPGTGYTEAFF. CDR3 nucleotide sequence: TGCAGCACCACCCCTGGGACAGGATACACTGAAGCTTTCTTT.

The genes are TRBV12-3 or TRBV12-4 and TRBJ1-1; no clear D. The CDR3 runs 12 residues. V was trimmed by 3 bases and J by 3 bases, leaving 5 bases between them. CDR3 sequence (DNA): TGTGCCAGCAGTTTTAGTGACACTGAAGCTTTCTTT. Its protein product is CASSFSDTEAFF.

The chain carries TRBV3-1 (or the pseudogene TRBV3-2) and TRBJ1-2; D unclear. The V and J ends lost 0 bases and 4 bases respectively, with 9 bases between them. Germline V lookup: CDR1 LGHDT, CDR2 YNNKEL (reference sequence). This CDR3 comprises 14 residues. The DNA of the CDR3 is TGTGCCAGCAGCCAAGATCGGGTAATCTATGGCTACACCTTC. This codes for CASSQDRVIYGYTF.